These 6 T cell receptor beta chains originate from one sample sequenced in a study of blood T cell repertoires in COVID-19. Measured with immunoSEQ multiplex PCR; TCRdb has only the in-frame clones, and not every one. The sample lists fewer than 150,000 clones, 75% to 90% occurring once. Sequencing was done on a sample of peripheral blood. All receptors come from a woman aged 40 to 50 with acute or convalescent COVID-19.

The chain links TRBV6-5 to TRBJ2-5, with D unresolved. V was clipped by 7 bases and J by 1 base, with 10 bases between them. Germline CDR1 reads MNHEY; CDR2 reads SVGAGI. The CDR3 spans 13 residues. The CDR3 DNA follows: TGTGCCAGCAAAAATGGGCTCCAAGAGACCCAGTACTTC. Translation: CASKNGLQETQYF.

The V gene is TRBV29-1, the J gene TRBJ2-7, with 8 bases aligning to TRBD1. The CDR3 loop spans 13 amino acids. CDR1 and CDR2 (germline): SQVTM, ANQGSEA. The J segment lost 5 bases and the V segment lost 5 bases, leaving 8 bases of the junction unmatched. CDR3 residues: CSVKTQGVNEQYF. The CDR3 nucleotides read TGCAGCGTTAAGACACAGGGGGTAAACGAGCAGTACTTC.

In this sample, this clone turned up once. The J gene is TRBJ1-2, the V gene TRBV7-9; a weak D match, TRBD1 (5 bases). Germline V gives CDR1 SEHNR, CDR2 FQNEAQ (reference sequence). CDR3 size: 15 residues. Trimming removed 3 bases at V and 4 bases at J, with 15 bases between. Here the CDR3 reads CASSFQTARTYGYTF. The CDR3 DNA sequence: TGTGCCAGCAGCTTCCAGACAGCGCGTACCTATGGCTACACCTTC.

V usage is TRBV24-1 and J usage is TRBJ2-3; TRBD2 agrees at 14 bases. With 3 bases clipped from V and 4 bases from J, the junction kept 5 bases outside the gene matches. In germline, CDR1 is KGHDR, CDR2 SFDVKD. CDR3 size: 17 residues. The CDR3 region has the DNA TGTGCCACCAGTGATCCGGGGACTAGCGGGGGCGCAGATACGCAGTATTTT. Translating it yields CATSDPGTSGGADTQYF.

The J gene is TRBJ2-7, the V gene TRBV7-9; D possibly corresponds to TRBD1 (5 bases). The length of the CDR3 is 15 residues. The V gene lost 5 bases and the J gene lost 3 bases, with 17 bases spanning the gap. From germline, CDR1 is SEHNR and CDR2 FQNEAQ (reference sequence). CDR3 nucleotides: TGTGCCAGCAGCCGCACGGCAGGGATAGGCTACGAGCAGTACTTC. It codes for CASSRTAGIGYEQYF.

This clone came up once. This chain joins TRBV5-6 and TRBJ1-2; the match to TRBD1 covers 7 bases. V trimming: 0 bases; J trimming: 0 bases; junction bases outside the gene matches: 5. The CDR3 runs 16 residues. Germline V gives CDR1 SGHDT, CDR2 YYEEEE. CDR3 protein: CASSLGDRVANYGYTF. Here the CDR3 DNA reads TGTGCCAGCAGCTTGGGCGACAGGGTCGCTAACTATGGCTACACCTTC. The full variable domain, rest sourced from reference TRBV5-6 and TRBJ1-2, is DAGVTQSPTHLIKTRGQQVTLRCSPKSGHDTVSWYQQALGQGPQFIFQYYEEEERQRGNFPDRFSGHQFPNYSSELNVNALLLGDSALYLCASSLGDRVANYGYTFGSGTRLTVV.